The sequence of this T cell receptor (beta chain) was determined in a study of cytomegalovirus exposure and HLA in healthy donors. Study-level information: HLA-typed donors contributed 65 million to 85 million unique TCRs, which were held in an early data release. Findings and caveats of the study: With later analysis, a missense DCLRE1C variant became linked to TCR beta V- and J-gene trimming. TCR beta chains associated with HLA were, in a later analysis, more clonally expanded than equally common others. At a 0.05 false discovery rate, a later analysis found some 18,000 TCR beta sequences to be associated with HLA alleles.

In regard to this clone: The antigen remains undetermined.

In the PCR, 60 Vbeta and 13 Jbeta primers were used. Generated by immunoSEQ multiplex PCR, the TCRdb table keeps only in-frame clones and is missing some. The sample includes some 150,000 clones, 81% of them seen just once. This sequence was found in a woman aged 18-30 years in good health and CMV-seropositive. Material: PBMCs.

As DNA, the CDR3 is TGCGCCAGCACCGGGACAAGGGCCAGGAACACTGAAGCTTTCTTT. Translation: CASTGTRARNTEAFF. The rearrangement links TRBV4-3 to TRBJ1-1; D perhaps matches TRBD1 (6 bases). CDR3 length equals 15 residues. Germline CDR1 LGHNA, CDR2 YSLEER. V lost 7 bases, J lost 1 base, and 16 bases lay in between.